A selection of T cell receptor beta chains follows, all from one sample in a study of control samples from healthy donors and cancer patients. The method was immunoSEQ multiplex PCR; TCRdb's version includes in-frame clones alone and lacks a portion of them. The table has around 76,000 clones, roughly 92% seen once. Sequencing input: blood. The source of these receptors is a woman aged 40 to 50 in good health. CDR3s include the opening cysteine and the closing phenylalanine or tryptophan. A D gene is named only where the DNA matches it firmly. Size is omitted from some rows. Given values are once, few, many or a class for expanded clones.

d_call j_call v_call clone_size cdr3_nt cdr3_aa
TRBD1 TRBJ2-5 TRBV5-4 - TGTGCCAGCAGCTACGGAACGAGCACAACGGGACAGGGTCCAGAGACCCAGTACTTC CASSYGTSTTGQGPETQYF
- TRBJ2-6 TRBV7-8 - TGTGCCAGCAGCTTAGCAGGGACAAGCCTCTCTGGGGCCAACGTCCTGACTTTC CASSLAGTSLSGANVLTF
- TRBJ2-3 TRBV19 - TGTGCCAGTAGTATGATAGGCGGGGCCCGCACAGATACGCAGTATTTT CASSMIGGARTDTQYF
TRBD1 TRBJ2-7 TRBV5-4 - TGTGCCAGCAGCTTGGCGACAGGGTACGAGCAGTACTTC CASSLATGYEQYF
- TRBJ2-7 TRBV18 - TGTGCCAGCTCACCAAGAGGGGTCGGCTACGAGCAGTACTTC CASSPRGVGYEQYF
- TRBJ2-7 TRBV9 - TGTGCCAGCAGCGTAACGGCGGGCCACGAGCAGTACTTC CASSVTAGHEQYF
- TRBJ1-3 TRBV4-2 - TGTGCCAGCAGCCAAGATACCGGGACTTTTGGAAACACCATATATTTT CASSQDTGTFGNTIYF
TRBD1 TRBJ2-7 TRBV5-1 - TGCGCCAGCAGCCATACCGACAGGGGCGAGCAGTACTTC CASSHTDRGEQYF
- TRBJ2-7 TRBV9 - TGTGCCAGCAGCGCGAGATCGGGACGTGGGGACGAGCAGTACTTC CASSARSGRGDEQYF
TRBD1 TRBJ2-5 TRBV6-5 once TGTGCCAGCAGTTACAAGACAGGGTCCGGGCAAGAGACCCAGTACTTC CASSYKTGSGQETQYF
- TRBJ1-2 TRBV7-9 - TGTGCCAGCAGCTTACTCTCCGCCGGGTTCTATGGCTACACCTTC CASSLLSAGFYGYTF
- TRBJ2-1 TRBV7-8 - TGTGCCAGCAGCTTAGGATGGGACAATGAGCAGTTCTTC CASSLGWDNEQFF
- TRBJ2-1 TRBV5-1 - TGCGCCAGCAGCTTGGCGGCGGGGACCTACTACAATGAGCAGTTCTTC CASSLAAGTYYNEQFF
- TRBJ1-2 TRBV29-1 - TGCAGCGTTGTGGAAGGGATCTATGGCTACACCTTC CSVVEGIYGYTF